Reported below is one TCR beta chain. Its antigen is not identified. This record belongs to a study of blood T cells in healthy people across ages. Study outcomes and limitations: Estimates of diversity drawn from one million T cells were considered underestimates. No conclusive comparison of naive versus antigen-experienced cells was possible with unsorted PBMCs.

V gave up 6 bases and J gave up 4 bases; unmatched junction bases: 5. CDR1 is SGHTA, CDR2 FQGNSA, per germline. There are 14 residues in the CDR3. All donors came from Russia, were Caucasian and healthy, and spanned ages roughly 6 to 100. Collection of approximately 9.3 milliliters of peripheral blood was performed for each donor. Primed by a sample-barcoded 5' primer and a J-beta primer mix, a second PCR proceeded for 7 to 11 cycles. TCRdb redid the calling of the 5' RACE reads with MiXCR, one entry per CDR3 protein. The sample holds under 2,000,000 distinct CDR3 sequences, about 50% seen once. This TCR was sampled from a woman in her thirties or forties in good health. V gene TRBV7-2 combines with J gene TRBJ1-1; TRBD1 aligns across 10 bases. The sequencing input was blood. CDR3 in DNA: TGTGCCAGCAGGGAACGGACAGGGGGCACTGAAGCTTTCTTT. As protein: CASRERTGGTEAFF.